The text below deals with one T cell receptor beta chain. Its antigen is undetermined. One end of the junction is discordant with germline, which a read error may explain. This sample is part of a study of CD8+CD57+ T cells in acquired aplastic anemia. Study information: Sorted CD4+ and CD8+ cells gave an average of roughly 3.5 ug of DNA. Healthy donor sequencing depth: 9.5 million to 10.8 million CD4+, fewer than 12 million CD8+ reads. Study-level points and caveats: No significant difference in CD8+ Simpson's diversity was found between patients and controls. Comparison of patients with controls identified about 27 shared CD8+ CDR3 sequences.

It was genomic DNA that served as the template for profiling TCR beta VDJ and CDR3. TCRdb re-called the reads through MiXCR, storing one row per CDR3 protein. The sample shows approximately 380,000 distinct CDR3 sequences, about 70% of them seen only once. Germline CDR1 is WSHSY and CDR2 is SAAADI. This CDR3 comprises 13 residues. The source of this sequence is a human donor in good health, serving as a control. The sequenced sample consisted of sorted CD4+, CD8+, or CD8+CD57+ T cells (not recorded which) from PBMCs. This sequence joins TRBV10-2 and TRBJ1-1; D is ambiguous. CDR3 amino acids: CASINEARNAEAF. CDR3 coding DNA: TGCGCCAGCATTAACGAAGCACGGAATGCTGAAGCCTTT.